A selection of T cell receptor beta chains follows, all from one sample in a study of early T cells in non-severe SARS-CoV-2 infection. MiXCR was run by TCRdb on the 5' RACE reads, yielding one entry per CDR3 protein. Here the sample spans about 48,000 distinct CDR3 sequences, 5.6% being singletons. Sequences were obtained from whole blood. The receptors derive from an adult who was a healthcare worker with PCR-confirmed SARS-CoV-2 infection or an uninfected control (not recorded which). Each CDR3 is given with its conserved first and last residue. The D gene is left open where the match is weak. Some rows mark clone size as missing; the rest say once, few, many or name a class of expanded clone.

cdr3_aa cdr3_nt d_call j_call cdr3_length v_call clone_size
CASSLGGNIQYF TGTGCCAGCAGTTTGGGGGGGAACATTCAGTACTTC TRBD2 TRBJ2-4 12 TRBV12-3/TRBV12-4 many
CSARPGTSSRPPTNTQYF TGCAGTGCACGTCCCGGGACTAGCAGCAGACCCCCCACGAATACGCAGTATTTT TRBD2 TRBJ2-3 18 TRBV20-1 many
CSATPGQGIGYEQYF TGCAGTGCTACTCCGGGACAGGGTATCGGATACGAGCAGTACTTC TRBD1 TRBJ2-7 15 TRBV20-1 NA
CASMGGSNQPQHF TGTGCCAGCATGGGGGGCTCCAATCAGCCCCAGCATTTT NA TRBJ1-5 13 TRBV6-6 many
CASNHRGRSYEQYF TGTGCCAGCAACCACAGGGGCCGCTCCTACGAGCAGTACTTC TRBD1 TRBJ2-7 14 TRBV25-1 many
CASSLDLGSGANVLTF TGTGCCAGCAGCTTGGACCTGGGCTCTGGGGCCAACGTCCTGACTTTC NA TRBJ2-6 16 TRBV11-3 many
CSARASAVYRSPLHF TGCAGTGCTAGAGCGTCCGCGGTATACCGCTCACCCCTCCACTTT NA TRBJ1-6 15 TRBV20-1 many
CASGSNRDQPQHF TGTGCTAGTGGTTCAAATAGGGATCAGCCCCAGCATTTT NA TRBJ1-5 13 TRBV12-5 many
CSAQGASGNTGELFF TGCAGTGCTCAAGGGGCTAGCGGGAACACCGGGGAGCTGTTTTTT TRBD2 TRBJ2-2 15 TRBV20-1 NA
CASSVRVTEAFF TGTGCCAGCAGCGTCCGAGTCACTGAAGCTTTCTTT NA TRBJ1-1 12 TRBV6-1 many
CSVAVSWNTEAFF TGCAGCGTTGCCGTATCATGGAACACTGAAGCTTTCTTT NA TRBJ1-1 13 TRBV29-1 many
CASSSGTGSGETQYF TGTGCCAGCAGTTCCGGGACAGGCTCCGGGGAGACCCAGTACTTC TRBD1 TRBJ2-5 15 TRBV12-3/TRBV12-4 many
CASSRPSRGTEAFF TGTGCCAGCAGCCGACCCAGCAGGGGTACTGAAGCTTTCTTT NA TRBJ1-1 14 TRBV3-1 many
CASLRLGTGGIETQYF TGTGCCAGCCTACGTCTAGGAACAGGGGGGATAGAGACCCAGTACTTC TRBD1 TRBJ2-5 16 TRBV5-6 many
CATRGGDTQYF TGTGCCACCCGCGGGGGTGATACGCAGTATTTT TRBD2 TRBJ2-3 11 TRBV24-1 many
CASSTSLSGANVLTF TGTGCCAGCTCAACCAGCCTCTCTGGGGCCAACGTCCTGACTTTC NA TRBJ2-6 15 TRBV18 many
CASRRDSGSEKLFF TGTGCCAGCAGACGGGACAGTGGCAGTGAAAAACTGTTTTTT TRBD1 TRBJ1-4 14 TRBV5-4 few
CASSESGRNQPQHF TGCGCCAGCAGTGAGTCGGGGAGGAATCAGCCCCAGCATTTT NA TRBJ1-5 14 TRBV10-1 NA
CATRYNEQFF TGTGCCACTAGGTACAATGAGCAGTTCTTC NA TRBJ2-1 10 TRBV10-3 few
CASSFGGYEQFF TGTGCCAGCAGCTTCGGGGGATATGAGCAGTTCTTC NA TRBJ2-1 12 TRBV5-6 many
CASSEGGGYTDTQYF TGTGCCAGCAGTGAGGGCGGAGGATACACAGATACGCAGTATTTT NA TRBJ2-3 15 TRBV25-1 few
CASSAYSGPSNTGELFF TGTGCCAGCAGCGCCTATTCAGGGCCCTCGAACACCGGGGAGCTGTTTTTT NA TRBJ2-2 17 TRBV13 many
CSVVRPQADTQYF TGCAGCGTTGTCCGGCCGCAGGCAGATACGCAGTATTTT NA TRBJ2-3 13 TRBV29-1 many
CASSFKGPYEQYF TGTGCCAGCAGTTTCAAGGGGCCCTACGAGCAGTACTTC NA TRBJ2-7 13 TRBV12-3/TRBV12-4 many
CASSTGTSGRFLDTQYF TGTGCCAGCAGCACTGGGACTAGCGGGAGGTTCCTCGATACGCAGTATTTT TRBD2 TRBJ2-3 17 TRBV7-2 many
CASSQGTVETQYF TGCGCCAGCAGCCAGGGGACAGTGGAGACCCAGTACTTC TRBD1 TRBJ2-5 13 TRBV4-1 many
CASSEATGQGIF TGTGCCAGCAGTGAAGCTACGGGACAGGGCATCTTC TRBD1 TRBJ1-2 12 TRBV2 few
CASSLFLGGQPQHF TGTGCCAGCAGCTTGTTTCTGGGGGGACAGCCCCAGCATTTT NA TRBJ1-5 14 TRBV5-6 many
CASGSSGGANTQYF TGTGCCAGCGGCTCTAGCGGGGGGGCGAATACGCAGTATTTT TRBD2 TRBJ2-3 14 TRBV7-3 NA
CASSIILAGFNEQFF TGTGCCAGTAGTATAATACTAGCGGGCTTCAATGAGCAGTTCTTC TRBD2 TRBJ2-1 15 TRBV19 few
CASSVGRGSYNEQFF TGTGCCAGCAGCGTAGGACGTGGGTCCTACAATGAGCAGTTCTTC NA TRBJ2-1 15 TRBV9 few
CASSRSGGNTEAFF TGTGCCAGCAGCCGCTCTGGCGGGAACACTGAAGCTTTCTTT NA TRBJ1-1 14 TRBV3-1 many
CASSSGVAGHYNEQFF TGTGCCAGCAGTTCCGGCGTAGCGGGACATTACAATGAGCAGTTCTTC TRBD2 TRBJ2-1 16 TRBV27 many
CASLPGQGDIGELFF TGTGCCAGCCTTCCGGGACAGGGGGATATCGGGGAGCTGTTTTTT TRBD1 TRBJ2-2 15 TRBV25-1 NA
CASRGTGVHYGYTF TGTGCCAGCAGGGGGACAGGGGTTCACTATGGCTACACCTTC TRBD1 TRBJ1-2 14 TRBV5-5 few
CASSIGQSTDTQYF TGTGCCAGTAGTATCGGACAAAGCACAGATACGCAGTATTTT NA TRBJ2-3 14 TRBV19 NA
CASSLSGGQETQYF TGTGCCAGCAGCTTAAGCGGGGGCCAAGAGACCCAGTACTTC TRBD2 TRBJ2-5 14 TRBV7-3 few
CASSYSKGTDTQYF TGTGCCAGCAGTTACTCGAAGGGGACAGATACGCAGTATTTT NA TRBJ2-3 14 TRBV6-5 NA